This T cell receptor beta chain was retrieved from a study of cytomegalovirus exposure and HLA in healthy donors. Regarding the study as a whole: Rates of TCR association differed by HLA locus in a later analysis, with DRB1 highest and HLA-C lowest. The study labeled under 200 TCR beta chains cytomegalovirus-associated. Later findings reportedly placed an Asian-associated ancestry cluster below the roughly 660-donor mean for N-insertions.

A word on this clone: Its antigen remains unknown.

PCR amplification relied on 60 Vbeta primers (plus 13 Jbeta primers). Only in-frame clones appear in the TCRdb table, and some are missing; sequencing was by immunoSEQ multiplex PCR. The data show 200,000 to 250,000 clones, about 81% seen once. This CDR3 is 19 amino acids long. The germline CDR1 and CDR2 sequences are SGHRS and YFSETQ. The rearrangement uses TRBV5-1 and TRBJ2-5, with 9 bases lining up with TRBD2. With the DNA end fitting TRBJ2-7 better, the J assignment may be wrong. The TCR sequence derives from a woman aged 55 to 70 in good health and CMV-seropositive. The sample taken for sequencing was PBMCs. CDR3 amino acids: CASSLVWQDGGRVSYEQYF. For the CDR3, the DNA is TGCGCCAGCAGCTTAGTTTGGCAAGATGGCGGGAGGGTTTCCTACGAGCAGTACTTC.